This T cell receptor (beta chain) stems from a study of CDR3 diversity in severe acne. In TCRdb, the PCR reads were re-called with MiXCR into one record per CDR3 protein. The sample includes tens of thousands of distinct CDR3 sequences, 51% of them seen just once. This CDR3 spans 15 amino acids. Germline trimming cut 5 bases from V and 3 bases from J; bases unmatched to any gene: 6. Germline V gene data show CDR1 as ENHRY and CDR2 as SYGVKD. The sample taken for sequencing was blood. The clonotype was recovered from a male donor in good health, without acne. J is TRBJ2-3 and V is TRBV10-3, with 9 bases aligning to TRBD2. This chain's CDR3 is CAISLGLARTDTQYF. CDR3 in DNA: TGTGCCATCAGTCTCGGACTAGCGAGGACAGATACGCAGTATTTT.